These 30 T cell receptor beta chains share one sample of origin, sequenced in a study of T cell responses to AZD1222 COVID-19 vaccine. Method: immunoSEQ multiplex PCR; TCRdb's copy keeps in-frame clones and lacks some. The sample has under 200,000 clones; about nine tenths are singletons. This material consisted of peripheral blood, taken on day 0 of AZD1222 vaccination. Receptors were obtained from an adult in good health.

The chain recombines TRBV14 with TRBJ1-2; D gene ambiguous. The CDR3 has 14 residues. Germline loops: CDR1 SGHDN, CDR2 FVKESK. Deletions cut 5 bases from V and 0 bases from J, with 10 bases between. In nucleotides, the CDR3 is TGTGCCAGCAGCGGTCAGCCACCTAACTATGGCTACACCTTC. It translates to CASSGQPPNYGYTF.

This chain uses TRBV15 with TRBJ2-1, with 8 bases fitting TRBD1. The V segment lost 3 bases and the J segment 1 base; nucleotides outside the gene matches: 2. Per the germline V gene, CDR1 is LNHNV and CDR2 is YYDKDF (reference sequence). The CDR3 totals 15 residues. The CDR3 loop is CATSRDRDSYNEQFF. Here the CDR3 DNA reads TGTGCCACCAGCAGGGACAGGGATTCCTACAATGAGCAGTTCTTC.

This clone was observed a single time. The chain employs TRBV9 and TRBJ2-5; a possible D gene is TRBD1 (6 bases). The CDR3 spans 15 residues. Trimming removed 3 bases at V and 1 base at J, with 13 bases between. In germline, CDR1 is SGDLS, CDR2 YYNGEE. CDR3 DNA sequence: TGTGCCAGCAGCGACCCTCGGACAGTCCAAGAGACCCAGTACTTC. Encoded protein: CASSDPRTVQETQYF.

This clone was detected ten times or more. The same CDR3 is also encoded by other DNA sequences in this sample. This sequence joins TRBV7-3 and TRBJ1-1; D might be TRBD1 (5 bases). V dropped 2 bases and J dropped 5 bases, with 12 bases sitting between them. The CDR3 runs to 14 residues. CDR1 and CDR2 (germline): SGHTA, FQGTGA. The CDR3: CASSLQGMGTEAFF. The CDR3 nucleotides are TGTGCCAGCAGCTTACAGGGTATGGGAACTGAAGCTTTCTTT.

This rearrangement joins TRBV24-1 to TRBJ2-5, with 12 bases lining up with TRBD1. Germline CDR1 KGHDR, CDR2 SFDVKD. The CDR3 has 17 residues. J gave up 0 bases and V 4 bases, and 5 bases lay outside the gene matches. The CDR3 bases are TGTGCCACCAGTGAAGGGACAGGGGGCGTTTACCAAGAGACCCAGTACTTC. Translating gives CATSEGTGGVYQETQYF.

The chain carries TRBV2 and TRBJ1-1; weak D call: TRBD1 (5 bases). CDR3 size: 15 residues. CDR1 is SNHLY and CDR2 is FYNNEI in the germline V gene. Trimming removed 9 bases at V and 5 bases at J, with 22 bases between. The CDR3: CARDSPGLMRTEAFF. The CDR3 DNA reads as TGTGCCAGAGATTCCCCAGGGTTAATGAGGACTGAAGCTTTCTTT.

The chain employs TRBV18 and TRBJ2-5; D gene unclear. Per germline, CDR1 KGHSH and CDR2 LQKENI. V gave up 0 bases and J gave up 1 base, with 3 bases separating them. The CDR3 length is 13 residues. CDR3 bases: TGTGCCAGCTCACCACCGCCCCAAGAGACCCAGTACTTC. This translates into CASSPPPQETQYF.

This clone showed up just once. V usage is TRBV7-3 and J usage is TRBJ1-1; D perhaps matches TRBD1 (5 bases). The germline V gene encodes CDR1 SGHTA and CDR2 FQGTGA. Deletions cut 2 bases from V and 4 bases from J, with 11 bases between. The CDR3 consists of 14 residues. The chain's CDR3 is CASSLGLGGTEAFF. The DNA for the CDR3 is TGTGCCAGCAGCTTAGGCTTGGGGGGCACTGAAGCTTTCTTT.

The chain has TRBV18 and TRBJ2-6; D not certain. The CDR3 contains 14 residues. Germline CDR1 and CDR2: KGHSH and LQKENI. Deletions cut 6 bases from V and 4 bases from J, with 10 bases between. CDR3 loop: CASSLGLGANVLTF. The CDR3 DNA is TGTGCCAGCTCTCTCGGTCTGGGGGCCAACGTCCTGACTTTC.

The gene calls are TRBV11-3 and TRBJ1-5; D remains ambiguous. This CDR3 spans 13 amino acids. Trimming cost V 1 base and J 6 bases, with 7 bases left between them. Per the germline V gene, CDR1 is SGHNT and CDR2 is YENEEA. The CDR3 spells CASSLASGQPQHF. The CDR3 region has the DNA TGTGCCAGCAGCTTAGCTTCTGGTCAGCCCCAGCATTTT.

This clone has a single count. J is TRBJ1-3 and V is TRBV12-3 or TRBV12-4; TRBD1 matches at 7 bases. Trimming at V came to 6 bases and at J to 2 bases, leaving 1 base not matched to a gene. The CDR3 covers 13 residues. CDR3: CASRGTAGNTIYF. The CDR3 region has the DNA TGTGCCAGCAGGGGGACAGCTGGAAACACCATATATTTT.

The chain uses TRBV7-9 and TRBJ1-1; D gene ambiguous. Between the trimmed V and J ends, which lost 5 bases and 1 base, there was a span of 8 bases. This CDR3 has 13 residues. Per the germline V gene, CDR1 is SEHNR and CDR2 is FQNEAQ (reference sequence). DNA of the CDR3: TGTGCCAGCAGCGCCGTTGGGAACACTGAAGCTTTCTTT. Translation: CASSAVGNTEAFF.

A remark on this clone: The sample contains more than one DNA sequence encoding this CDR3. This chain uses TRBV19 with TRBJ1-5; TRBD1 might be the D (6 bases). CDR3 length: 12 residues. With 5 bases removed from V and 6 bases from J, the gap between germline ends came to 8 bases. Per the germline V gene, CDR1 is LNHDA and CDR2 is SQIVND (reference sequence). CDR3 sequence reads: CASSLQGQPQHF. CDR3 in DNA: TGTGCCAGTAGTTTACAGGGTCAGCCCCAGCATTTT.

The chain joins TRBV3-1 (or the pseudogene TRBV3-2) to TRBJ2-7, with unresolved D. V lost 1 base to trimming and J lost 5 bases, with 6 bases between them. CDR1 is LGHDT, CDR2 YNNKEL, per germline (reference sequence). The CDR3 runs to 12 residues. The CDR3 spells CASSQAVHEQYF. The DNA for the CDR3 is TGTGCCAGCAGCCAAGCAGTCCACGAGCAGTACTTC.

The chain carries TRBV5-1 and TRBJ1-4; 7 bases map to TRBD1. The V gene's germline CDR1 is SGHRS and CDR2 YFSETQ. Trimming took 8 bases from V and 8 from J; bases not matched to a gene: 12. This CDR3 spans 14 amino acids. The chain's CDR3 is CASHTGAGREKLFF. The CDR3 nucleotides read TGCGCCAGTCATACAGGGGCAGGACGGGAAAAACTGTTTTTT.

This clone has more than one count but fewer than ten. The V call is TRBV6-2 or TRBV6-3, the J call TRBJ1-6; D is unclear. The V gene lost 2 bases and the J gene lost 9 bases, with 14 bases spanning the gap. This CDR3 is built from 15 residues. From germline, CDR1 is MNHEY and CDR2 SVGEGT. Written as DNA, the CDR3 is TGTGCCAGCAGTTACGTGGTTAGCCCAAGTTCACCCCTCCACTTT. It yields the protein CASSYVVSPSSPLHF.

V and J are TRBV24-1 and TRBJ2-2; D gene ambiguous. Per germline, CDR1 KGHDR and CDR2 SFDVKD. Trimming left V 2 bases short and J 0 bases short, with 9 bases between. The CDR3 runs 16 residues. CDR3 DNA: TGTGCCACCAGTGATTCGTGGGCCTCGAACACCGGGGAGCTGTTTTTT. Translating it yields CATSDSWASNTGELFF.

The J gene is TRBJ1-1, the V gene TRBV28; 7 bases align to TRBD1. The CDR3 runs 13 residues. The V gene's germline CDR1 is MDHEN and CDR2 SYDVKM. The trim removed 5 bases at V and 8 bases at J, leaving 8 bases unmatched. This CDR3 reads CASSTLGTEEAFF. CDR3 nucleotide sequence: TGTGCCAGCAGTACCCTCGGGACAGAAGAAGCTTTCTTT.

The V gene is TRBV4-3, the J gene TRBJ1-6; D is ambiguous. CDR1 is LGHNA, CDR2 YSLEER, per germline. This CDR3 is 18 amino acids long. V gave up 4 bases and J gave up 0 bases, with 16 bases separating them. The CDR3 loop is CASSLLGRSSSYNSPLHF. The CDR3 nucleotides read TGCGCCAGCAGCCTCCTAGGACGGTCAAGCTCCTATAATTCACCCCTCCACTTT.

The chain recombines TRBV3-1 (or the pseudogene TRBV3-2) with TRBJ1-2, with TRBD1 identical over 9 bases. The CDR3 extends over 14 amino acids. V gave up 1 base and J gave up 7 bases; unmatched junction bases: 4. Germline V gene sequence: CDR1 LGHDT, CDR2 YNNKEL (reference sequence). The DNA of the CDR3 is TGTGCCAGCAGCCAAGGGACAGGGGTCATTGGCTACACCTTC. Translation: CASSQGTGVIGYTF.

In DNA, the CDR3 is TGTGCCAGCAGCTTAGATCCGGCTAGGGAGCAGTACTTC. Its translation: CASSLDPAREQYF. The chain has TRBV7-9 and TRBJ2-7; D is unresolved. Looked up from germline, CDR1 is SEHNR and CDR2 is FQNEAQ (reference sequence). The CDR3 has 13 amino acids. V lost 1 base and J 7 bases, leaving 11 bases between the germline ends.

V and J are TRBV28 and TRBJ2-1; D call uncertain. The CDR3 covers 13 residues. V was trimmed by 8 bases and J by 5 bases, leaving 13 bases between them. Per germline, CDR1 MDHEN and CDR2 SYDVKM. Here the CDR3 reads CASYQEQNNEQFF. In DNA form, the CDR3 reads TGTGCCAGCTATCAAGAACAGAACAATGAGCAGTTCTTC.

This clone was counted once. The CDR3 loop reads CASSLGNRGGYGYTF. The CDR3 coding sequence is TGCGCCAGCAGCCTTGGCAACAGGGGTGGCTATGGCTACACCTTC. The chain carries TRBV4-1 and TRBJ1-2, with 7 bases fitting TRBD1. Trimming took 4 bases from V and 4 from J; bases not matched to a gene: 9. The CDR3 has 15 amino acids. Germline loops: CDR1 MGHRA, CDR2 YSYEKL.

The V call is TRBV12-3 or TRBV12-4, the J call TRBJ1-4; no clear D. Trimming removed 1 base at V and 6 bases at J, with 6 bases between. This CDR3 is built from 13 residues. The CDR3 loop reads CASSLVDYEKLFF. The DNA of the CDR3 is TGTGCCAGCAGTTTAGTCGACTATGAAAAACTGTTTTTT.

The chain couples TRBV9 to TRBJ2-7, with 9 positions matching TRBD1. J lost 0 bases, V lost 3 bases, and 4 bases had no gene match. Germline lookup yields CDR1 SGDLS and CDR2 YYNGEE. This CDR3 spans 15 amino acids. CDR3 sequence: CASSGGQGFSYEQYF. CDR3 nucleotide sequence: TGTGCCAGCAGCGGGGGACAGGGTTTCTCCTACGAGCAGTACTTC.

The table lists this clone with a few counts. The chain recombines TRBV7-9 with TRBJ2-2; tentatively, D is TRBD2 (6 bases). Trimming shortened V by 2 bases and J by 3 bases, and 7 bases separated the two germline ends. The CDR3 has 14 amino acids. CDR1 and CDR2 from the germline V gene are SEHNR and FQNEAQ (reference sequence). The CDR3 here is CASSLRGDTGELFF. The DNA of the CDR3 is TGTGCCAGCAGCTTACGCGGGGACACCGGGGAGCTGTTTTTT.

The chain carries TRBV13 and TRBJ2-5; tentatively, D is TRBD1 or TRBD2 (5 bases each). Trimming pared 5 bases from V and 4 bases from J, leaving 17 bases between. This CDR3 has 15 amino acids. CDR1 is PRHDT and CDR2 is FYEKMQ in the germline V gene (reference sequence). CDR3 protein: CASSKALAGGETQYF. CDR3 sequence (DNA): TGTGCCAGCAGCAAAGCCCTGGCTGGGGGAGAGACCCAGTACTTC.

The chain combines TRBV24-1 with TRBJ1-2; D might be TRBD1 (6 bases). V gave up 5 bases and J gave up 0 bases, with 12 bases separating them. Germline loops: CDR1 KGHDR, CDR2 SFDVKD. The CDR3 runs to 15 residues. CDR3 in amino acids: CATSAPTGTNYGYTF. CDR3 nucleotide sequence: TGTGCCACCAGTGCCCCGACAGGCACTAACTATGGCTACACCTTC.

The rearrangement uses TRBV27 and TRBJ1-5, with D unclear. This CDR3 is built from 14 residues. The V gene lost 5 bases and the J gene lost 0 bases, with 8 bases spanning the gap. CDR1 is MNHEY, CDR2 SMNVEV, per germline (reference sequence). The CDR3 reads CASSDTDSNQPQHF. In DNA form, the CDR3 reads TGTGCCAGCAGTGACACAGATAGCAATCAGCCCCAGCATTTT.

In the case of this clone: The same CDR3 arises from other DNA sequences in this sample as well. The chain carries TRBV24-1 and TRBJ2-7; the D gene is possibly TRBD1 (5 bases). CDR3 size: 12 residues. Per germline, CDR1 KGHDR and CDR2 SFDVKD. Trimming took off 5 bases at V and 3 bases at J, with 7 bases between the two ends. CDR3 protein: CATSGGSYEQYF. The CDR3 DNA is TGTGCCACCAGTGGGGGCAGCTACGAGCAGTACTTC.